This TCR beta chain is drawn from a study of blood T cell repertoires in COVID-19. The overall study: Acute and convalescent COVID-19 samples came from the United States, Italy and Spain. Nucleic acid was either cDNA or gDNA, and it came from T cells, B-cell-depleted T cells, or PBMCs.

Germline CDR1 LGHDT, CDR2 YNNKEL (reference sequence). CDR3 length: 14 amino acids. J gave up 5 bases and V 2 bases, and 4 bases lay outside the gene matches. As originally analysed: From reference gene primer amplification, estimates of nucleated cell counts were derived. TCRdb keeps only in-frame clones here, not all; method: immunoSEQ multiplex PCR. V, J and clone size were drawn from that table, and D and trimming were deduced from the DNA. Of some 700,000 clones in the sample, about nine tenths were seen once. The sequence derives from a woman in her late teens or twenties with acute or convalescent COVID-19. Sequenced input: peripheral blood. V gene TRBV3-1 (or the pseudogene TRBV3-2) combines with J gene TRBJ1-2; 8 positions match TRBD1. CDR3: CASSQLTGGYGYTF. CDR3 DNA: TGTGCCAGCAGCCAACTTACAGGGGGTTATGGCTACACCTTC.